A single sample is the source of the 10 T cell receptor beta chains below, sequenced in a study of CD8+ T cells in alopecia areata. Treatment noted: oral pan-JAK inhibitor, 5-10 mg twice daily. RNA extraction was followed by reverse transcription into cDNA, which acted as the sequencing template. TCRdb keeps only in-frame clones here, not all; method: immunoSEQ multiplex PCR. The sample lists a few hundred thousand clones; around two fifths were seen once. The starting material was CD4+ T cells sorted from blood, obtained around week 34, from a patient treated with tofacitinib. The receptors were gathered from a human donor with alopecia areata.

The V gene is TRBV10-2, the J gene TRBJ1-2; 8 bases map to TRBD1. Per the germline V gene, CDR1 is WSHSY and CDR2 is SAAADI. V lost 3 bases and J lost 8; bases outside the gene matches: 5. The CDR3 loop spans 13 amino acids. This CDR3 reads CASSDLGQGGYTF. The CDR3 DNA is TGCGCCAGCAGTGACCTCGGACAGGGAGGCTACACCTTC.

This clone showed up just a few times. The rearrangement links TRBV5-1 to TRBJ1-1; unclear D gene. Trimming stripped 0 bases from V and 3 bases from J, with 6 bases between. The length of the CDR3 is 13 residues. Germline CDR1 reads SGHRS; CDR2 reads YFSETQ. Written as DNA, the CDR3 is TGCGCCAGCAGCTTGGAATGGGACACTGAAGCTTTCTTT. It specifies CASSLEWDTEAFF.

This clone was counted a few times. V and J are TRBV18 and TRBJ2-1, with TRBD1 as a possible D gene (5 bases). The germline gives CDR1 KGHSH, CDR2 LQKENI. The V end was cut by 2 bases, the J end by 6 bases, with 11 bases between. This CDR3 is built from 14 residues. CDR3 DNA sequence: TGTGCCAGCTCACCAGGGCGGACACCCAATGAGCAGTTCTTC. Translation: CASSPGRTPNEQFF.

A single count supports this clone. V gene TRBV7-9 combines with J gene TRBJ2-3, with unresolved D. The CDR3 runs to 13 residues. V was clipped by 5 bases and J by 0 bases, with 6 bases between them. CDR1 is SEHNR and CDR2 is FQNEAQ in the germline V gene (reference sequence). The CDR3 bases are TGTGCCAGCAGCCCACTTAGCACAGATACGCAGTATTTT. It codes for CASSPLSTDTQYF.

This chain uses TRBV5-1 with TRBJ2-4, with D tentatively TRBD2 (5 bases). Germline lookup yields CDR1 SGHRS and CDR2 YFSETQ. Trimming left V 3 bases short and J 1 base short, with 8 bases between. The CDR3 loop spans 14 amino acids. This chain's CDR3 is CASSSGLAKNIQYF. In DNA form, the CDR3 reads TGCGCCAGCAGCTCCGGACTCGCCAAAAACATTCAGTACTTC.

The chain links TRBV27 to TRBJ1-2; TRBD1 aligns across 7 bases. V dropped 5 bases and J dropped 8; count of bases not matched to a gene: 17. This CDR3 contains 16 residues. Germline V CDR1 and CDR2: MNHEY, SMNVEV (reference sequence). CDR3 loop: CASSLRQGLPSNGYTF. In nucleotides, the CDR3 is TGTGCCAGCAGTCTACGACAGGGACTGCCTTCCAACGGCTACACCTTC.

The chain employs TRBV25-1 and TRBJ1-5, with no clear D. The CDR3 extends over 13 amino acids. Germline CDR1 reads MGHDK; CDR2 reads SYGVNS. With 4 bases removed from V and 2 bases from J, the gap between germline ends came to 6 bases. The CDR3 sequence: CASSVGGNQPQHF. The CDR3 nucleotides read TGTGCCAGCAGTGTCGGTGGCAATCAGCCCCAGCATTTT.

The genes are TRBV11-2 and TRBJ2-3, with 12 bases lining up with TRBD2. After removal of 1 base from V and 14 bases from J, the junction contained 7 bases not matched to a gene. Germline V gene data show CDR1 as SGHAT and CDR2 as FQNNGV. The CDR3 length is 14 residues. The CDR3 nucleotides read TGTGCCAGCAGCTTAGTCGAGACTAGCGGGGGCAGGTATTTT. The encoded protein is CASSLVETSGGRYF.

As to this clone: Other nucleotide sequences in the sample specify the same CDR3. This chain joins TRBV2 and TRBJ2-2, with a tentative D call TRBD1 (6 bases). Between the trimmed V and J ends, which lost 4 bases and 5 bases, there was a span of 8 bases. Germline lookup yields CDR1 SNHLY and CDR2 FYNNEI. There are 13 residues in the CDR3. This chain's CDR3 is CASSVRGTGELFF. The CDR3 nucleotides read TGTGCCAGCAGTGTGAGGGGGACCGGGGAGCTGTTTTTT.

This clone was detected a few times. The V and J genes are TRBV6-1 and TRBJ2-7; tentative D call: TRBD1 (5 bases). The germline gives CDR1 MNHNS, CDR2 SASEGT. The CDR3 totals 13 residues. Deletions cut 3 bases from V and 6 bases from J, with 12 bases between. The CDR3 nucleotides are TGTGCCAGCAGTGATGGCAGGGTCTCCGAGCAGTACTTC. It codes for CASSDGRVSEQYF.